Below, 17 T cell receptor beta chains from the same sample are listed, as sequenced in a study of blood T cell repertoires in COVID-19. Sequenced by immunoSEQ multiplex PCR; TCRdb stores in-frame clones only, minus some. The table shows roughly 200,000 clones, with 85% to 90% occurring only once. The specimen was peripheral blood. The receptors were sampled from a man over 45 with acute or convalescent COVID-19.

The chain employs TRBV7-2 and TRBJ1-2; no clear D. The CDR3 extends over 13 amino acids. V lost 2 bases and J 2 bases, leaving 6 bases between the germline ends. Germline assignment: CDR1 SGHTA and CDR2 FQGNSA. CDR3 in DNA: TGTGCCAGCAGCTTACAGAAGAACTATGGCTACACCTTC. This codes for CASSLQKNYGYTF.

V and J are TRBV24-1 and TRBJ2-1; TRBD2 aligns across 13 bases. CDR3 size: 16 residues. Germline loops: CDR1 KGHDR, CDR2 SFDVKD. V was pared by 3 bases and J by 6 bases, with 4 bases of the junction left unmatched. The CDR3 coding sequence is TGTGCCACCAGTGATGGACTAGCGGGAGAACCCAATGAGCAGTTCTTC. This translates into CATSDGLAGEPNEQFF.

J is TRBJ1-5 and V is TRBV4-3; D unclear. V lost 0 bases, J lost 8 bases, and 14 bases lay in between. Germline assignment: CDR1 LGHNA and CDR2 YSLEER. The CDR3 is 15 residues long. The chain's CDR3 is CASSQDLRSLKPQHF. The CDR3 coding sequence is TGCGCCAGCAGCCAAGACCTGCGGTCCCTCAAGCCCCAGCATTTT.

The V gene is TRBV30, the J gene TRBJ2-1; D may be TRBD2 (5 bases). V dropped 2 bases and J dropped 10 bases, with 15 bases sitting between them. The CDR3 extends over 13 amino acids. The germline gives CDR1 GTSNPN, CDR2 SVGIG (reference sequence). The CDR3 region is CAWSSGFYREQFF. CDR3 bases: TGTGCCTGGAGTTCGGGGTTTTACCGGGAGCAGTTCTTC.

The CDR3 bases are TGTGCCAGCGTACGAGGGTTGCCCCAGCATTTT. It translates to CASVRGLPQHF. The V call is TRBV27, the J call TRBJ1-5; D ambiguous. The CDR3 sequence is 11 residues long. V was clipped by 8 bases and J by 9 bases, with 11 bases between them. CDR1 and CDR2 (germline): MNHEY, SMNVEV (reference sequence).

CDR3 amino acids: CASSQEGQGGDQPQHF. The CDR3 nucleotides read TGCGCCAGCAGCCAAGAAGGCCAGGGAGGAGATCAGCCCCAGCATTTT. The rearrangement links TRBV4-1 to TRBJ1-5, with a tentative D call TRBD1 (5 bases). The V gene's germline CDR1 is MGHRA and CDR2 YSYEKL. Trimming cost V 0 bases and J 5 bases, with 14 bases left between them. This CDR3 has 16 residues.

V and J are TRBV19 and TRBJ2-7; 10 nucleotides align to TRBD1. J lost 5 bases, V lost 4 bases, and 5 bases had no gene match. CDR3 size: 14 residues. The V gene's germline CDR1 is LNHDA and CDR2 SQIVND (reference sequence). The DNA of the CDR3 is TGTGCCAGTAGTAAAGGACAGGGGGGCAACGAGCAGTACTTC. It yields the protein CASSKGQGGNEQYF.

The chain joins TRBV7-8 to TRBJ2-7, with TRBD1 as a possible D gene (5 bases). Germline V gene lookup returns CDR1 SGHVS and CDR2 FQNEAQ. There are 14 residues in the CDR3. V was shortened by 7 bases and J by 2 bases, with 15 bases between the two germline ends. The CDR3 DNA reads as TGTGCCAGCACCCTTAGGGGCCGCCCCTACGAGCAGTACTTC. Protein: CASTLRGRPYEQYF.

Turning to this clone: At one end the junction does not follow the germline gene, possibly because of a read error. The CDR3 loop is CASKGPPTGPNF. The CDR3 DNA sequence: TGTGCCAGCAAGGGACCACCGACAGGGCCAAACTTC. The genes are TRBV2 and TRBJ2-7; 7 bases align to TRBD1. This CDR3 is 12 amino acids long. Germline values: CDR1 SNHLY, CDR2 FYNNEI.

The chain joins TRBV7-9 to TRBJ2-4; D is undetermined. V was shortened by 9 bases and J by 2 bases, with 11 bases between the two germline ends. Germline V CDR1 and CDR2: SEHNR, FQNEAQ (reference sequence). The CDR3 has 13 amino acids. CDR3 nucleotides: TGTGCCAGTGAACAAGTGCCCAAAAACATTCAGTACTTC. It translates to CASEQVPKNIQYF.

The chain combines TRBV9 with TRBJ2-5; possibly TRBD2 for D (5 bases). The CDR3 loop spans 16 amino acids. The V gene lost 4 bases and the J gene lost 3 bases, with 19 bases spanning the gap. CDR1 and CDR2 (germline): SGDLS, YYNGEE. The CDR3 coding sequence is TGTGCCAGCAGCCCACTCTTAAGCGGCCCTGAAGAGACCCAGTACTTC. Translation: CASSPLLSGPEETQYF.

The chain combines TRBV9 with TRBJ1-2; 11 bases agree with TRBD1. V was pared by 4 bases and J by 8 bases, with 4 bases of the junction left unmatched. The CDR3 sequence is 13 residues long. The V gene's germline CDR1 is SGDLS and CDR2 YYNGEE. CDR3 nucleotide sequence: TGTGCCAGCAGCACGGGACAGGGGGACGGCTACACCTTC. Protein product: CASSTGQGDGYTF. The full variable domain, its missing parts supplied by reference TRBV9 and TRBJ1-2, is DSGVTQTPKHLITATGQRVTLRCSPRSGDLSVYWYQQSLDQGLQFLIQYYNGEERAKGNILERFSAQQFPDLHSELNLSSLELGDSALYFCASSTGQGDGYTFGSGTRLTVV.

This sequence joins TRBV4-1 and TRBJ2-3, with 8 bases fitting TRBD2. Per the germline V gene, CDR1 is MGHRA and CDR2 is YSYEKL. This CDR3 is built from 13 residues. The junction had 4 bases not matched to a gene; V was cut back by 7 bases and J by 4 bases. The CDR3 region has the DNA TGCGCCAGCACTCGGGGGGGTGCAGATACGCAGTATTTT. It yields the protein CASTRGGADTQYF.

The chain combines TRBV7-9 with TRBJ2-7; 7 nucleotides match TRBD1. Trimming removed 5 bases from V and 1 base from J; junction bases left unmatched: 11. Germline CDR1 and CDR2: SEHNR and FQNEAQ (reference sequence). This CDR3 is built from 16 residues. CDR3 nucleotide sequence: TGTGCCAGCAGCCCCCCAACGTTGGGACAGTCCTACGAGCAGTACGTC. Its protein is CASSPPTLGQSYEQYV.

The chain joins TRBV16 to TRBJ1-2; no firm D call. CDR1 and CDR2 (germline): KGHSY, FQNENV. The CDR3 is 17 residues long. V lost 2 bases and J lost 4, with 20 bases in between. The CDR3 DNA is TGTGCCAGCAGCCAAACGCCAGGTGTCGGCCGATCCTATGGCTACACCTTC. This sequence encodes CASSQTPGVGRSYGYTF. Full variable domain (outside the CDR3, taken from reference TRBV16 and TRBJ1-2): GEEVAQTPKHLVRGEGQKAKLYCAPIKGHSYVFWYQQVLKNEFKFLISFQNENVFDETGMPKERFSAKCLPNSPCSLEIQATKLEDSAVYFCASSQTPGVGRSYGYTFGSGTRLTVV.

The gene calls are TRBV19 and TRBJ1-4, with a weak D call TRBD1 (6 bases). The CDR3 is 13 residues long. Per the germline V gene, CDR1 is LNHDA and CDR2 is SQIVND (reference sequence). V was trimmed by 7 bases and J by 3 bases, leaving 9 bases between them. DNA for the CDR3: TGTGCCAGTAAGGGGACATCTAATGAAAAACTGTTTTTT. This encodes CASKGTSNEKLFF.

This clone was picked up a small number of times. V usage is TRBV5-1 and J usage is TRBJ2-7; TRBD2 is a possible D gene (6 bases). CDR1 is SGHRS, CDR2 YFSETQ, per germline. This CDR3 is built from 16 residues. The V gene lost 3 bases and the J gene lost 0 bases, with 16 bases spanning the gap. The DNA for the CDR3 is TGCGCCAGCAGCTCGAAGATTAGCGGTCTCTCCTACGAGCAGTACTTC. It is translated as CASSSKISGLSYEQYF.